This T cell receptor (beta chain) comes out of a study of blood T cell repertoires in COVID-19. On the study more broadly: Sample material is recorded as cDNA or gDNA derived from T cells, B-cell-depleted T cells, or PBMCs.

In the authors' methods: Amplified reference gene primers provided the basis for estimating nucleated cell counts. Method: immunoSEQ multiplex PCR; TCRdb's copy keeps in-frame clones and lacks some. The DNA gave D and trimming, while V, J and clone size come from that table. This sample has 150,000 or so clones, with about 74% found just once. CDR3 length equals 15 residues. J gave up 1 base and V 4 bases, and 2 bases lay outside the gene matches. Per the germline V gene, CDR1 is MNHEY and CDR2 is SVGEGT. The origin of this receptor is an elderly woman with acute or convalescent COVID-19. V is TRBV6-2 or TRBV6-3 and J is TRBJ2-3; TRBD2 aligns across 10 bases. Specimen: peripheral blood. CDR3 sequence (DNA): TGTGCCAGCAGTTCAGCGGGAGGGCGCACAGATACGCAGTATTTT. Translated: CASSSAGGRTDTQYF.